Given below is one T cell receptor beta chain in context. One junction end disagrees with the germline gene, perhaps due to a read error. In building TCR beta libraries, iRepertoire HTBI primers were used together with Arm-PCR of CDR3 regions. In TCRdb, the multiplex PCR reads were re-called with MiXCR into one record per CDR3 protein. Among hundreds of thousands of distinct CDR3 sequences listed, about 16% were seen once. CDR1 and CDR2 from the germline V gene are MNHNS and SASEGT. The CDR3 covers 15 residues. These data originate in a study of regulatory T cells in long-lasting Graves disease. The time point is: newly diagnosed GD, antithyroid drugs for less than 3 months. Extracted RNA from PBMCs served as the source of the TCR library. This same sample was also taken into another study, of T cells in Graves' hyperthyroidism and ophthalmopathy. That report notes: HTBI primers were employed in a first-round RT-PCR of the TCR CDR3.

This chain joins TRBV6-1 and TRBJ2-7, with 12 bases lining up with TRBD2. The sequencing here drew on peripheral blood mononuclear cells (PBMCs), taken at new diagnosis, from a patient treated with antithyroid drugs. This clonotype was sampled from a man between 18 and 29 years old with Graves disease. CDR3 residues: CACSLGLAGHYEQYF. The CDR3 DNA follows: TGTGCCTGCAGCCTCGGACTAGCGGGGCATTACGAGCAGTACTTC.